What follows are 9 T cell receptor beta chains derived from one specimen sequenced in a study of OX40 agonist ivuxolimab in advanced cancers. Using immunoSEQ multiplex PCR, the repertoire was profiled, and TCRdb retains in-frame clones only, with some absent. The repertoire holds 15,000 to 20,000 clones, with approximately 84% as singletons. The sequencing used CD4+ or CD8+ T cells sorted from blood, collected in a trial of the OX40 agonist ivuxolimab. These receptors all stem from an adult with an advanced solid tumor such as melanoma, head and neck, liver or kidney cancer.

The rearrangement links TRBV29-1 to TRBJ2-1; D ambiguous. The CDR3 has 15 residues. Germline V gene sequence: CDR1 SQVTM, CDR2 ANQGSEA. V was cut by 7 bases and J by 2 bases, with 18 bases left in between. The CDR3 loop is CSAPEEGAPYNEQFF. For the CDR3, the DNA is TGCAGCGCTCCCGAAGAAGGAGCACCCTACAATGAGCAGTTCTTC.

The V gene is TRBV27, the J gene TRBJ1-1, with D perhaps TRBD1 (6 bases). This CDR3 has 14 residues. V gave up 1 base and J gave up 7 bases, with 13 bases separating them. Germline loops: CDR1 MNHEY, CDR2 SMNVEV (reference sequence). In DNA form, the CDR3 reads TGTGCCAGCAGTTTATTCCCGCAGGGGCTTGAAGCTTTCTTT. Translation gives CASSLFPQGLEAFF.

This rearrangement joins TRBV27 to TRBJ2-7; possibly TRBD1 or TRBD2 for D (5 bases each). V gave up 3 bases and J gave up 3 bases, with 9 bases separating them. The length of the CDR3 is 13 residues. From germline, CDR1 is MNHEY and CDR2 SMNVEV (reference sequence). The CDR3 bases are TGTGCCAGCAGTTTTTTGGGGGACTACGAGCAGTACTTC. Its protein product is CASSFLGDYEQYF.

The chain carries TRBV27 and TRBJ2-7; 7 nucleotides align to TRBD2. Germline-derived CDR1 and CDR2 are MNHEY and SMNVEV (reference sequence). V was pared by 1 base and J by 0 bases, with 6 bases of the junction left unmatched. The CDR3 has 16 residues. This chain's CDR3 is CASSLWGGDGSYEQYF. The DNA of the CDR3 is TGTGCCAGCAGTTTATGGGGAGGGGATGGCTCCTACGAGCAGTACTTC.

The chain is built from TRBV27 and TRBJ2-1; weak D call: TRBD1 (6 bases). Per the germline V gene, CDR1 is MNHEY and CDR2 is SMNVEV (reference sequence). CDR3 size: 14 residues. The V and J ends lost 2 bases and 4 bases respectively, with 9 bases between them. The CDR3 DNA reads as TGTGCCAGCAGTTTAGGTGGACAGTACAATGAGCAGTTCTTC. This codes for CASSLGGQYNEQFF.

This clone was seen a few times. V usage is TRBV14 and J usage is TRBJ2-7; 7 bases are a match to TRBD2. CDR3 length equals 18 residues. V was pared by 2 bases and J by 4 bases, with 17 bases of the junction left unmatched. Germline V gene sequence: CDR1 SGHDN, CDR2 FVKESK. CDR3 nucleotides: TGTGCCAGCAGCCAAACCCTCACCCGGGCGGGAGCCCCATACGAGCAGTACTTC. Its protein product is CASSQTLTRAGAPYEQYF.

This clone has a handful of counts. The genes are TRBV28 and TRBJ2-7; 8 nucleotides align to TRBD1. Trimming cost V 9 bases and J 3 bases; bases outside gene matches: 7. This CDR3 is built from 13 residues. Per germline, CDR1 MDHEN and CDR2 SYDVKM. CDR3 DNA sequence: TGTGCCAGTCGGGGACAGGCAAGCTACGAGCAGTACTTC. It encodes CASRGQASYEQYF.

The genes are TRBV2 and TRBJ2-2; possibly TRBD1 for D (6 bases). V dropped 10 bases and J dropped 1 base, with 16 bases sitting between them. Germline V lookup: CDR1 SNHLY, CDR2 FYNNEI. This CDR3 is built from 15 residues. The CDR3 protein is CATEDSDENTGELFF. The CDR3 DNA sequence: TGTGCCACCGAGGACAGCGACGAGAACACCGGGGAGCTGTTTTTT.

The chain recombines TRBV5-1 with TRBJ1-1, with 11 bases that match TRBD1. This CDR3 region has 17 residues. The junction had 11 bases not matched to a gene; V was cut back by 5 bases and J by 2 bases. Looked up from germline, CDR1 is SGHRS and CDR2 is YFSETQ. CDR3 amino acids: CASRPDRGQVRNTEAFF. The CDR3 region has the DNA TGCGCCAGCAGACCGGACAGGGGGCAGGTGAGAAACACTGAAGCTTTCTTT.